Listed below are T cell receptor beta chains from one sample, sequenced in a study of shared clonotypes between healthy human individuals. Libraries were prepared by immunoSEQ multiplex PCR; TCRdb keeps only in-frame clonotypes and omits some of them. The table includes 1.6 million or so clones, roughly 96% detected once. Sequenced material: naive CD4+ T cells sorted from blood. These receptors all stem from a man aged 25-45 years in good health. Each CDR3 is given with its conserved first and last residue. The D gene is left open where the match is weak. Some rows mark clone size as missing; the rest say once, few, many or name a class of expanded clone.

d_gene	v_gene	abundance	j_gene	CDR3aa	CDR3nt
NA	TRBV5-1	NA	TRBJ2-7	CASSSSGGYEQYF	TGCGCCAGCAGCTCCAGTGGGGGCTACGAGCAGTACTTC
NA	TRBV14	NA	TRBJ1-1	CASSQKAMNTEAFF	TGTGCCAGCAGCCAAAAAGCTATGAACACTGAAGCTTTCTTT
NA	TRBV21-1	NA	TRBJ2-3	CASKAGGPCTQYF	TGTGCCAGCAAGGCGGGAGGGCCCTGTACGCAGTATTTT
NA	TRBV6-6	NA	TRBJ2-3	CASSGLIGRTDTQYF	TGTGCCAGCAGTGGGCTCATAGGTCGGACAGATACGCAGTATTTT
NA	TRBV5-1	NA	TRBJ2-3	CASSLSTVDTQYF	TGCGCCAGCAGCTTGTCCACAGTGGATACGCAGTATTTT
NA	TRBV5-4	NA	TRBJ1-2	CASSLALGSGMGYGYTF	TGTGCCAGCAGCTTGGCGCTTGGTTCAGGGATGGGGTATGGCTACACCTTC
NA	TRBV7-8	once	TRBJ2-3	CASSSKDTQYF	TGTGCCAGCAGCTCAAAAGATACGCAGTATTTT
NA	TRBV7-8	NA	TRBJ2-7	CASSLGPGRSGEQYF	TGTGCCAGCAGCTTAGGCCCAGGGCGCTCGGGTGAGCAGTACTTC
NA	TRBV4-1	NA	TRBJ2-7	CASSIIPGDKQQYF	TGCGCCAGCAGCATAATCCCGGGGGATAAACAGCAGTACTTC
TRBD1	TRBV5-8	NA	TRBJ2-7	CASSSDRVDYEQYF	TGTGCCAGCAGTTCGGACAGGGTAGACTACGAGCAGTACTTC
NA	TRBV29-1	NA	TRBJ1-1	CSVVRKMNTEAFF	TGCAGCGTTGTCAGGAAGATGAACACTGAAGCTTTCTTT
NA	TRBV28	NA	TRBJ1-5	CASRSWGGSRTQHF	TGTGCCAGCAGAAGTTGGGGGGGGAGTAGGACCCAGCATTTT
TRBD2	TRBV29-1	NA	TRBJ2-3	CSVWGEGPGTDTQYF	TGCAGCGTGTGGGGGGAGGGGCCAGGCACAGATACGCAGTATTTT
TRBD1	TRBV5-1	NA	TRBJ2-7	CASSATTGVYEQYF	TGCGCCAGCAGCGCGACAACAGGGGTATACGAGCAGTACTTC
NA	TRBV18	NA	TRBJ2-2	CASSPGLAGELFF	TGTGCCAGCTCACCAGGATTGGCCGGGGAGCTGTTTTTT
TRBD1	TRBV7-2	NA	TRBJ1-1	CASSQRGQGWPNTEAFF	TGTGCCAGCAGCCAGAGGGGACAGGGGTGGCCGAACACTGAAGCTTTCTTT
NA	TRBV7-9	NA	TRBJ1-2	CASSLGRDGGGYTF	TGTGCCAGCAGCTTAGGAAGGGACGGTGGAGGCTACACCTTC
TRBD1	TRBV5-4	NA	TRBJ2-5	CASSLGQEETQYF	TGTGCCAGCAGCTTAGGACAGGAAGAGACCCAGTACTTC
NA	TRBV29-1	NA	TRBJ2-5	CSVGQGQETQYF	TGCAGCGTTGGCCAGGGACAAGAGACCCAGTACTTC
NA	TRBV5-1	NA	TRBJ2-3	CASSVETGSVGTDTQYF	TGCGCCAGCAGCGTCGAAACAGGGAGCGTAGGCACAGATACGCAGTATTTT
NA	TRBV19	NA	TRBJ1-5	CASIGAKDSNQPQHF	TGTGCCAGTATCGGGGCGAAAGATAGCAATCAGCCCCAGCATTTT
TRBD2	TRBV2	NA	TRBJ2-2	CASSSRGSATGELFF	TGTGCCTCCTCCAGCCGCGGGAGTGCCACCGGGGAGCTGTTTTTT
TRBD1	TRBV2	NA	TRBJ2-7	CASRQGTVEQYF	TGTGCCAGTAGACAGGGGACAGTCGAGCAGTACTTC
NA	TRBV28	NA	TRBJ1-5	CASMGGNNQPQHF	TGTGCCAGCATGGGGGGAAATAATCAGCCCCAGCATTTT
NA	TRBV4-3	once	TRBJ2-1	CASSQDPPRAYMVYNEQFF	TGCGCCAGCAGCCAAGATCCCCCCCGCGCCTATATGGTCTACAATGAGCAGTTCTTC
NA	TRBV5-1	NA	TRBJ2-7	CASSLNPQGTYEQYF	TGCGCCAGCAGCTTGAACCCACAGGGAACCTACGAGCAGTACTTC
TRBD2	TRBV28	NA	TRBJ2-3	CASSILAGTSDTQYF	TGTGCCAGCAGTATACTAGCGGGAACCTCAGATACGCAGTATTTT
TRBD1	TRBV10-3	NA	TRBJ1-4	CATRGTGIQSALFF	TGTGCCACCCGAGGGACAGGCATACAGAGCGCCCTGTTTTTT
NA	TRBV15	NA	TRBJ2-1	CATSRVFEGQFF	TGTGCCACCAGCAGAGTATTTGAGGGGCAGTTCTTC
NA	TRBV2	NA	TRBJ2-1	CASREGVAFSYNEQFF	TGTGCCAGCAGGGAGGGGGTAGCTTTCTCCTACAATGAGCAGTTCTTC
TRBD1	TRBV28	NA	TRBJ1-5	CASRLKQGPLGQPQHF	TGTGCCAGCAGGCTAAAACAGGGGCCCCTGGGTCAGCCCCAGCATTTT
TRBD1	TRBV27	NA	TRBJ2-2	CASSFRGQGRGLGELFF	TGTGCCAGCAGTTTCCGAGGACAGGGAAGGGGACTCGGGGAGCTGTTTTTT
TRBD2	TRBV19	NA	TRBJ2-1	CASRYLAGWDNEQFF	TGTGCCAGTAGGTATCTAGCGGGGTGGGACAATGAGCAGTTCTTC
NA	TRBV28	NA	TRBJ1-1	CASSLRGSYTEAFF	TGTGCCAGCAGTTTACGGGGTTCGTATACTGAAGCTTTCTTT
TRBD1	TRBV25-1	once	TRBJ2-5	CASSARQGPGETQYF	TGTGCCAGCAGTGCCCGACAGGGCCCCGGGGAGACCCAGTACTTC